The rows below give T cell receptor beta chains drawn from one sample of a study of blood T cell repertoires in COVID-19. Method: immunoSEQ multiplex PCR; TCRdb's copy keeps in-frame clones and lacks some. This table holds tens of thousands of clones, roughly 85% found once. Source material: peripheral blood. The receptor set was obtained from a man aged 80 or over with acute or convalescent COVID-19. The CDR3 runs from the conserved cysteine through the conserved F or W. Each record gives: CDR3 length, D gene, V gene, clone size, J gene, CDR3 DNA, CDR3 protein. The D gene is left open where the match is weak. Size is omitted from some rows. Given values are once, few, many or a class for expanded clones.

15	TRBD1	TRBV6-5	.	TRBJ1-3	TGTGCCAGCAGGTTGGGACAGGCCCTTGGAAACACCATATATTTT	CASRLGQALGNTIYF
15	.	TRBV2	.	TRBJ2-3	TGTGCCAGCAGTGTGGGAGGGGGTTTTACAGATACGCAGTATTTT	CASSVGGGFTDTQYF
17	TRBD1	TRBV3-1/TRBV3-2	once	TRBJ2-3	TGTGCCAGCAGCCAGGCCGCCGGACAGGGAAGCACAGATACGCAGTATTTT	CASSQAAGQGSTDTQYF
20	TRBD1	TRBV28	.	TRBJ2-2	TGTGCCAGCAGTTTAGGGGACAGGGTTCCTCGGAGGAGGAACACCGGGGAGCTGTTTTTT	CASSLGDRVPRRRNTGELFF
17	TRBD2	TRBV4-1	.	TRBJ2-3	TGCGCCAGCAGCCAGCCCGGGACTAGCGGGGTCACAGATACGCAGTATTTT	CASSQPGTSGVTDTQYF
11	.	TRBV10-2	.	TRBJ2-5	TGCGCCAGCAGTGTCGTAGAGACCCAGTACTTC	CASSVVETQYF
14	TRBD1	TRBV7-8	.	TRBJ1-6	TGTGCCAGCAGCCCCGACAGGGGGCCTTCACCCCTCCACTTT	CASSPDRGPSPLHF
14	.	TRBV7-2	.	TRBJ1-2	TGTGCCAGCAGCTTAGTTTCCAGGGGAACTGGCTACACCTTC	CASSLVSRGTGYTF
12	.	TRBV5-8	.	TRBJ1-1	TGTGCCAGCAGCTTGTCGGTGGTAAAAGCTTTCTTT	CASSLSVVKAFF
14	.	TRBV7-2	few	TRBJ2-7	TGTGCCAGCAGCTACTCCGACAGCTCCTACGAGCAGTACTTC	CASSYSDSSYEQYF
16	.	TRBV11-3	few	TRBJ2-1	TGTGCCAGCAGCTTAGATCGACAGAGCTCCTACAATGAGCAGTTCTTC	CASSLDRQSSYNEQFF
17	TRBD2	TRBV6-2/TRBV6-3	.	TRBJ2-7	TGTGCCAGCAGTTACGATACCTTGACTAGCAAAGACTACGAGCAGTACTTC	CASSYDTLTSKDYEQYF
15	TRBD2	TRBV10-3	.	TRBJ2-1	TGTGCCATCAGTGATAGCGGGAACTCCTACAATGAGCAGTTCTTC	CAISDSGNSYNEQFF
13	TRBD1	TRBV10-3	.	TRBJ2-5	TGTGCCATCAGTGGAGGACAGGGAGAGACCCAGTACTTC	CAISGGQGETQYF
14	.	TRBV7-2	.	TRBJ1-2	TGTGCCAGCAGCGTGACGGGGGGGGGCTATGGCTACACCTTC	CASSVTGGGYGYTF
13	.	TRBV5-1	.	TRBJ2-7	TGCGCCAGCAGCTCACCCGTCCTATACGAGCAGTACTTC	CASSSPVLYEQYF
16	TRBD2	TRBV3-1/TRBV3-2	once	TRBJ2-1	TGTGCCAGCAGCCAAGGACTAGCGGGCGCCTACAATGAGCAGTTCTTC	CASSQGLAGAYNEQFF
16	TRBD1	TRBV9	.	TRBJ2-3	TGTGCCAGCAGCGTAGGCCCTGAGGGGGCTGCAGATACGCAGTATTTT	CASSVGPEGAADTQYF
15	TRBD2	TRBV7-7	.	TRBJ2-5	TGTGCTAGCAGCCGATCGGGACTAGCGGGAGAGACCCAGTACTTC	CASSRSGLAGETQYF
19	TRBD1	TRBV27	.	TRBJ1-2	TGTGCCAGCACGGACAGGGAGCCCACCACAGCCGCTAATTTCTATGGCTACACCTTC	CASTDREPTTAANFYGYTF
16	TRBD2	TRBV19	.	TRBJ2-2	TGTGCCAGTAGTACCCGGACTAGCGGGAACACCGGGGAGCTGTTTTTT	CASSTRTSGNTGELFF
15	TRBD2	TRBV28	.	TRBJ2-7	TGTGCCACCACCCCTCCTAGCGGGAGGGCCTACGAGCAGTACTTC	CATTPPSGRAYEQYF
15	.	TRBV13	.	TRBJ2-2	TGTGCCAGCAGCGCACGACTAGTGTACACCGGGGAGCTGTTTTTT	CASSARLVYTGELFF
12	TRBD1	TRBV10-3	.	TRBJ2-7	TGTGCCATCAGTGACACAGGGGTTGAGCAGTACTTC	CAISDTGVEQYF
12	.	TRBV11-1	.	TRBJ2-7	TGTGCCAGCAGAATAGATAGCGGTCGGGAGTACTTC	CASRIDSGREYF
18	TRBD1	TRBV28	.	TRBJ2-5	TGTGCCAGCAGTAAAATACGGACAGGGACCCCAGTCGAGGAGACCCAGTACTTC	CASSKIRTGTPVEETQYF
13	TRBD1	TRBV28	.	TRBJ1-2	TGTGCCAGCAGTTTCTCGACAGGGAGTGGCTACACCTTC	CASSFSTGSGYTF
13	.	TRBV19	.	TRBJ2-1	TGTGCCAGTAGTCAAAGACTAGTCTATGAGCAGTTCTTC	CASSQRLVYEQFF
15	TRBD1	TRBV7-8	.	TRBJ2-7	TGTGCCAGCAGCTTTCGGGACAGGGCGGATAGCGAGCAGTACTTC	CASSFRDRADSEQYF